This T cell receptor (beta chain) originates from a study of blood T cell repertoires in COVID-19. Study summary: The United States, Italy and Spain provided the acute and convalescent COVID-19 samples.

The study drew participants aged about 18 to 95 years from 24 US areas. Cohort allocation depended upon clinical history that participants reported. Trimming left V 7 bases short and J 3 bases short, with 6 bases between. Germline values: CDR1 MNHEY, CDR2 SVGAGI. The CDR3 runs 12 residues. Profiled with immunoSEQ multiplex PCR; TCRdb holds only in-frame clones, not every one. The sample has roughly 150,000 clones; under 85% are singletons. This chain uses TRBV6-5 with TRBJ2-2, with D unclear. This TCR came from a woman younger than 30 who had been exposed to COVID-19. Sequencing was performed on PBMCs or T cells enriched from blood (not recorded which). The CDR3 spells CASTIYTGELFF. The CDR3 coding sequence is TGTGCCAGCACCATTTACACCGGGGAGCTGTTTTTT.